The 17 T cell receptor beta chains below come from one sample, sequenced in a study of blood T cell repertoires in COVID-19. The method was immunoSEQ multiplex PCR; TCRdb's version includes in-frame clones alone and lacks a portion of them. The sample lists 300,000 or so clones; 85% to 90% were seen once. The sequencing sample was made of peripheral blood. Receptor source: a woman in her twenties or thirties with COVID-19, enrolled during active disease.

The chain links TRBV27 to TRBJ1-1; the D is unclear. Germline values: CDR1 MNHEY, CDR2 SMNVEV (reference sequence). This CDR3 spans 13 amino acids. Trimming pared 6 bases from V and 1 base from J, leaving 9 bases between. The CDR3 nucleotides are TGTGCCAGCAGCCTGCGGGCGAACACTGAAGCTTTCTTT. It translates to CASSLRANTEAFF.

The chain employs TRBV9 and TRBJ2-1; D is unclear. This CDR3 is built from 12 residues. The germline V gene has CDR1 SGDLS and CDR2 YYNGEE. V gave up 4 bases and J gave up 7 bases, with 9 bases separating them. CDR3 bases: TGTGCCAGCAGCCCAGACTGGAATGAGCAGTTCTTC. Protein: CASSPDWNEQFF. Looking up the rest from reference TRBV9 and TRBJ2-1 gives the full variable domain: DSGVTQTPKHLITATGQRVTLRCSPRSGDLSVYWYQQSLDQGLQFLIQYYNGEERAKGNILERFSAQQFPDLHSELNLSSLELGDSALYFCASSPDWNEQFFGPGTRLTVL.

The CDR3 DNA reads as TGTGCCAGCAGCTTGATCTGGGGCCCGGATGAGCAGTTCTTC. Protein product: CASSLIWGPDEQFF. V usage is TRBV5-4 and J usage is TRBJ2-1, with D possibly being TRBD1 (5 bases). V gave up 1 base and J gave up 8 bases, with 13 bases separating them. This CDR3 region has 14 residues. Germline CDR1 reads SGHNT; CDR2 reads YYREEE (reference sequence).

The chain has TRBV27 and TRBJ2-5, with D possibly being TRBD1 (6 bases). Per germline, CDR1 MNHEY and CDR2 SMNVEV (reference sequence). There are 14 residues in the CDR3. Trimming took off 6 bases at V and 1 base at J, with 12 bases between the two ends. The chain's CDR3 is CASRLTGSQETQYF. DNA of the CDR3: TGTGCCAGCAGACTTACAGGGTCCCAAGAGACCCAGTACTTC.

The count of this clone is one. An end of the junction differs from the germline gene, which may be a read error. The V call is TRBV19, the J call TRBJ1-5, with D perhaps matching TRBD1 (5 bases). The germline CDR1 and CDR2 sequences are LNHDA and SQIVND (reference sequence). The CDR3 runs to 15 residues. The CDR3 spells CTSNPGLSRNQPQHF. CDR3 bases: TGTACCAGTAACCCAGGGTTGTCCCGTAATCAGCCCCAGCATTTT.

Note on this clone: Other DNA variants within this sample encode the same CDR3. The V call is TRBV20-1, the J call TRBJ1-1; D is undetermined. V lost 5 bases and J lost 0, with 4 bases in between. The CDR3 length is 11 residues. Germline loops: CDR1 DFQATT, CDR2 SNEGSKA (reference sequence). The CDR3 region is CSAPVNTEAFF. CDR3 nucleotides: TGCAGTGCTCCGGTGAACACTGAAGCTTTCTTT.

On this clone: One end of the junction is discordant with germline, which a read error may explain. The V call is TRBV6-1, the J call TRBJ1-2, with D possibly being TRBD1 (5 bases). Germline values: CDR1 MNHNS, CDR2 SASEGT. The CDR3 has 19 residues. CDR3 nucleotide sequence: TGTGCCAGCAGTGGACCCGGTGAGGCCCTTCCAACCCTTGGGGCTTTCTACATCTTC. Protein sequence: CASSGPGEALPTLGAFYIF.

In this sample, this clone turned up once. The rearrangement uses TRBV16 and TRBJ2-2; a weak D match, TRBD1 (5 bases). Between the trimmed V and J ends, which lost 0 bases and 5 bases, there was a span of 10 bases. The germline gives CDR1 KGHSY, CDR2 FQNENV. The CDR3 has 15 residues. The DNA of the CDR3 is TGTGCCAGCAGCCAATCTTTAGCAGGGACCGGGGAGCTGTTTTTT. This sequence encodes CASSQSLAGTGELFF.

This clone was observed once. This chain joins TRBV9 and TRBJ2-1, with 14 positions matching TRBD2. CDR1 is SGDLS and CDR2 is YYNGEE in the germline V gene. The CDR3 covers 21 residues. Unmatched junction bases numbered 21, after V lost 3 bases and J lost 7 bases. CDR3 residues: CASSASLGLAGGPLRINEQFF. The CDR3 bases are TGTGCCAGCAGCGCCAGTCTAGGACTAGCGGGGGGCCCACTTCGAATAAATGAGCAGTTCTTC.

CDR3 loop: CASRTAGTGGDGYTF. For the CDR3, the DNA is TGTGCCAGCAGGACTGCCGGGACAGGGGGCGATGGCTACACCTTC. The rearrangement joins TRBV28 to TRBJ1-2; TRBD1 agrees at 12 bases. The CDR3 is made up of 15 amino acids. Germline V CDR1 and CDR2: MDHEN, SYDVKM. The trim removed 6 bases at V and 6 bases at J, leaving 8 bases unmatched.

The chain uses TRBV6-1 and TRBJ2-2; the match to TRBD1 covers 7 bases. The J segment lost 5 bases and the V segment lost 4 bases, leaving 16 bases of the junction unmatched. CDR1 and CDR2 from the germline V gene are MNHNS and SASEGT. This CDR3 is built from 18 residues. The CDR3 coding sequence is TGTGCCAGCAGTGCTCCTGGGACAGAACTTCCCCCGACCGGGGAGCTGTTTTTT. This codes for CASSAPGTELPPTGELFF.

The J gene is TRBJ2-3, the V gene TRBV28, with no clear D. The CDR3 is made up of 15 amino acids. Germline V CDR1 and CDR2: MDHEN, SYDVKM. Between the trimmed V and J ends, which lost 5 bases and 5 bases, there was a span of 17 bases. The CDR3 bases are TGTGCCAGCAGTACCCTAGATGTGGTACGAGATACGCAGTATTTT. The encoded protein is CASSTLDVVRDTQYF.

This chain joins TRBV29-1 and TRBJ2-7; TRBD1 matches at 11 bases. Unmatched junction bases numbered 7, after V lost 6 bases and J lost 6 bases. This CDR3 is 13 amino acids long. The germline V gene encodes CDR1 SQVTM and CDR2 ANQGSEA. CDR3 protein: CSVNSGTGGEQYF. The CDR3 DNA follows: TGCAGCGTCAATTCCGGGACAGGGGGCGAGCAGTACTTC.

V usage is TRBV7-7 and J usage is TRBJ2-1; D unclear. The germline gives CDR1 SSHAT, CDR2 FNYEAQ (reference sequence). With 1 base removed from V and 2 bases from J, the gap between germline ends came to 12 bases. The CDR3 extends over 16 amino acids. The CDR3 coding sequence is TGTGCCAGCAGCTTAGTAACAACAGATACCTACAATGAGCAGTTCTTC. Encoded protein: CASSLVTTDTYNEQFF. Complete variable domain (other parts from reference TRBV7-7 and TRBJ2-1): GAGVSQSPRYKVTKRGQDVTLRCDPISSHATLYWYQQALGQGPEFLTYFNYEAQPDKSGLPSDRFSAERPEGSISTLTIQRTEQRDSAMYRCASSLVTTDTYNEQFFGPGTRLTVL.

The chain is built from TRBV30 and TRBJ1-3; no definite D call. V lost 2 bases, J lost 2 bases, and 10 bases lay in between. This CDR3 is 14 amino acids long. Germline V gives CDR1 GTSNPN, CDR2 SVGIG (reference sequence). The DNA of the CDR3 is TGTGCCTGGAGTAACGGGGTGGCTGGAAACACCATATATTTT. Translated: CAWSNGVAGNTIYF.

The V call is TRBV12-2, the J call TRBJ1-2; the table calls TRBD1, which could not be checked here. TRBV12-2 is a pseudogene. The CDR3 sequence is 17 residues long. CDR3 coding DNA: TGTGCAAGTCGCTCCTCCCGGACAGGGGGAAGTAACTATGGCTACACCTTC. As protein: CASRSSRTGGSNYGYTF.

The V gene is TRBV9, the J gene TRBJ1-4, with unresolved D. The CDR3 has 14 amino acids. CDR1 SGDLS and CDR2 YYNGEE come from the germline V gene. The germline V and J ends were trimmed by 4 bases and 6 bases, with 13 bases remaining between them. CDR3 coding DNA: TGTGCCAGCAGCTCAAGAGGAGGTGATGAAAAACTGTTTTTT. This encodes CASSSRGGDEKLFF.